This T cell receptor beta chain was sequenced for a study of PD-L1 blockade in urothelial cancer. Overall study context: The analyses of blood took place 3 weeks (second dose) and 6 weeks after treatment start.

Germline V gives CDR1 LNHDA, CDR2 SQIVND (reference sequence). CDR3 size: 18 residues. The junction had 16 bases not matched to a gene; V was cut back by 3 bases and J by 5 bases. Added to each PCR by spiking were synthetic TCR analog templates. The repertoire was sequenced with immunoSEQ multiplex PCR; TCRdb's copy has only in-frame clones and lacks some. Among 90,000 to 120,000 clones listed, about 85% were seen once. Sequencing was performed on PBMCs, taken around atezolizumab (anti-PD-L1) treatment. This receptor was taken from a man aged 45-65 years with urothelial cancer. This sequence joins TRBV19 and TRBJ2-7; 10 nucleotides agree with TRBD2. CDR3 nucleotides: TGTGCCAGTAGTATGAAGGTACTAGCGGGGATCGGGGCCAACGAGCAGTACTTC. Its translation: CASSMKVLAGIGANEQYF.